This T cell receptor (beta chain) was recorded in a study of blood T cell repertoires in COVID-19. On the study more broadly: The origin of the acute and convalescent COVID-19 samples was the United States, Italy and Spain. The analysed material was cDNA or gDNA that came from T cells, B-cell-depleted T cells, or PBMCs.

Original processing methods: Estimates of nucleated cell counts were drawn from the amplification of reference gene primers. Data came from immunoSEQ multiplex PCR; TCRdb stores just in-frame clones and leaves some out. Clonal size and the V and J genes are those of that table, whereas D and trimming came from the DNA. Of more than 300,000 clones in the sample, 87% are singletons; the top ten hold about 9.4%. Seattle participants joined during active infection and were tracked over time. The CDR3 is 14 amino acids. Trimming removed 8 bases from V and 5 bases from J; junction bases left unmatched: 8. Germline V lookup: CDR1 MDHEN, CDR2 SYDVKM.

The receptor was isolated from a woman under 40 with COVID-19, enrolled during active disease. Source material: peripheral blood. The gene calls are TRBV28 and TRBJ1-4, with 7 bases identical to TRBD1. In DNA form, the CDR3 reads TGTGCCAGCTATACAGGGGCCCCAAATGAAAAACTGTTTTTT. It yields the protein CASYTGAPNEKLFF.